This T cell receptor (beta chain) was captured in a study of cytomegalovirus exposure and HLA in healthy donors. Regarding the study as a whole: The CMV antigen specificity of a few CMV-associated chains was confirmed through in vitro analysis.

The PCR contained 60 Vbeta and 13 Jbeta primers. In the original workflow: Approximately 73 million unique TCR beta chains, roughly 12 million shared, were counted in a later analysis. Sequencing was performed with immunoSEQ multiplex PCR; in TCRdb, only in-frame clones are kept and a portion is missing. That table gives V, J and clone size, and the DNA gave D and trimming. The sample shows around 300,000 clones, roughly two thirds of them seen only once. The germline CDR1 and CDR2 sequences are SGHAT and FQNNGV. The ends were cut back, 5 bases at V and 3 bases at J, with 11 bases in the middle. The CDR3 totals 13 residues. A remark on this clone: Its cognate antigen is unknown.

The sample taken for sequencing was PBMCs. The receptor was derived from a female donor in good health and CMV-seronegative. The J gene is TRBJ2-7, the V gene TRBV11-2, with a weak D call TRBD2 (5 bases). DNA of the CDR3: TGTGCCAGCAGCGAAACTAGTAGCTACGAGCAGTACTTC. It specifies CASSETSSYEQYF.